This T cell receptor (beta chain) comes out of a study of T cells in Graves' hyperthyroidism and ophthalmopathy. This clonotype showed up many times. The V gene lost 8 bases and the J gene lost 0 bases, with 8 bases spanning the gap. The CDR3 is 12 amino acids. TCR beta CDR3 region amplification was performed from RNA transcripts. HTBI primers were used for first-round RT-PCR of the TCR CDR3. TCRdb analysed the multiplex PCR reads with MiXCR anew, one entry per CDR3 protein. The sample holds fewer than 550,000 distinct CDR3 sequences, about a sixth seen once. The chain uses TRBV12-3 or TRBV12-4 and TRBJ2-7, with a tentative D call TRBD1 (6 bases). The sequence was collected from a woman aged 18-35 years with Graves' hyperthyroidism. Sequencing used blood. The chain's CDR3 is CASRDNSYEQYF. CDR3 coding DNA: TGTGCCAGCCGGGACAACTCCTACGAGCAGTACTTC.